This TCR beta chain was recovered during a study of regulatory T cells in long-lasting Graves disease (dated by TCRdb to 2020 to 2022). At the level of the whole study: Antithyroid drugs had been taken for less than 3 months by newly diagnosed Graves' disease patients. The study was registered as a clinical trial and conducted in China. Peripheral blood TCR sequencing and RNA sequencing compared persistent Graves' disease patients with newly diagnosed Graves' disease patients. A total of 35 or so samples were covered by TCR sequencing, comprising approximately 13 persistent and around 20 newly diagnosed Graves' disease patients. What the study reported, not specific to this receptor: A larger number of public clonotypes was shared among persistent patients (under 3,000) than among newly diagnosed patients (approximately 1,000). The authors noted that the small sample size was a limitation that may lower accuracy. Sequencing and analysis were restricted to the TCR beta chain. Persistent Graves' disease patients showed lower TCR Shannon entropy and fewer highly expanded clones than newly diagnosed patients, suggesting clonal expansion. Persistent disease showed preferential use of TRBV28, TRBJ1-2 and TRBJ2-5, whereas newly diagnosed disease favored TRBV20-1 and TRBJ2-1. The study examined only peripheral blood because the primary lesion, thyroid tissue, could not be accessed.

Notes on this clonotype: Its specific antigen is unknown. Base qualities are not provided; no much larger clone lies one nucleotide away.

The CDR3 covers 13 residues, taking in both the cysteine and the phenylalanine. CDR3 DNA is the only sequence kept; it has 39 bases, read in frame from the first base. CDR1 is given as MNHEY and CDR2 as SVGAGI, both from the germline V gene. V is cut back by 4 bases and J by 7 bases, with 4 bases in the junction unmatched. The time point label, as the study defines it: newly diagnosed GD, antithyroid drugs for less than 3 months. RNA was extracted from PBMCs in TRIzol for both TCR sequencing and RNA sequencing. The diagnosis of Graves' disease was made according to American Thyroid Association guidelines. Patients for the study were recruited at an endocrinology department in Xi'an, China. Each patient gave approximately 10 milliliters of peripheral blood, collected in an EDTA anticoagulant tube. PBMCs were isolated by Ficoll Paque Plus density gradient separation without further T cell sorting. An Agilent 2100 Bioanalyzer and agarose gel were used to check RNA quality, while a NanoDrop 2000 measured RNA concentration.

The library came from multiplex PCR. Sequencing relied on an Illumina HiSeq 4000. iRepertoire HTBI primers and Arm-PCR amplification of CDR3 regions were used to construct TCR beta libraries. Before sequencing, the PCR products went through gel purification. Under the source paper's analysis protocol: A total of 60 to 80 TRBV and some 15 TRBJ segments were identified across samples and were used for gene usage analysis of CDR3 amino acid clonotypes. Filtered high-quality paired reads were merged into contigs using COPE and FqMerger. BLAST was used to align contigs to IMGT TRBV, TRBD and TRBJ reference genes, with CDR3 defined following IMGT. Highly expanded clones were defined as clonotypes with a frequency above 0.1%. Shannon entropy served as the measure of repertoire diversity, while the Gini coefficient captured V-J evenness. A clonotype found in more than one individual was treated as public. The raw public reads went through TCRdb reprocessing: fastp at Q25, MiXCR clone calling, in-frame beta chains kept. Entries that share a CDR3 protein sequence are merged under the most common genes and DNA. None of the V and J calls come from the authors' own analysis; TCRdb made them. The sample table shows about 420,000 distinct CDR3 sequences, and 15% to 20% are seen once. Roughly 23% of the sample is held by the ten biggest clonotypes.

These same data were also listed under a study on T cells in Graves' hyperthyroidism and ophthalmopathy. The second study, in turn, reports: Graves' hyperthyroidism was defined as stable when no progression to ophthalmopathy occurred over 18 months of follow-up. Hyperthyroidism patients were aged 18 to 65 years and newly diagnosed, with disease duration of less than 2 months. Patients with uncontrolled infections, other autoimmune diseases, pregnancy or lactation were excluded. Diagnoses relied on clinical symptoms, serum thyroxine and TRAb, thyroid ultrasound and orbital computed tomography. The TCR CDR3 was subjected to a first round of RT-PCR using the HTBI primer set and the Qiagen OneStep RT-PCR kit. Most expanded thyroid clonotypes (frequency above 0.001) were also found in blood, which suggests that blood repertoires may mirror thyroid immune responses. A model built on a 13 V-J signature distinguished ophthalmopathy from stable hyperthyroidism, reaching roughly 88% sensitivity and about 81% specificity in cross-validation and 80%/75% in testing. In validation, the model predicted progression to ophthalmopathy with 55% to 71% sensitivity and approximately 72% specificity, a median of about six months before onset. TCR V-J signatures able to tell the groups apart were searched for in a discovery cohort of some 97 patients, of whom more than 40 had Graves' ophthalmopathy and 57 had stable Graves' hyperthyroidism. Whether ophthalmopathy could be predicted prospectively was tested in an independent validation cohort made up of 18 to 20 hyperthyroidism patients plus 17 patients who later progressed to ophthalmopathy. The 100 discovery patients were divided at random into training and test sets in a 7:3 ratio. Thyroid tissue and blood T-cell repertoires from about 6 Graves' hyperthyroidism patients were also compared in the study. Once sampling was done, hyperthyroidism patients were given methimazole at a starting dose of 30 mg daily, whereas ophthalmopathy patients were given high-dose intravenous methylprednisolone. Libraries were constructed in a second round of multiplex PCR, after which size selection and purification were performed. Paired-end sequencing of the libraries was performed with 100 bp reads on an Illumina HiSeq2000. SOAPnuke was used to process the raw data, with reads discarded if the reads contained adapters or uncalled bases, had a mean Phred below 15, or lacked an exact constant-primer or identifier match. High-quality paired reads were merged with COPE v1.2.5, and unique nucleotide sequences were defined as clonotypes. Clonotypes were aligned to IMGT TRBV, TRBD and TRBJ reference segments using MiTCR v1.1. The analysis included only V-J combinations with a frequency above 0.0001, which together covered more than 98% of the repertoires. A TCS score was defined as the ratio of F50 (clonal expansion) to E x V (chaos), with BLOSUM62-based TCRdist applied between CDR3 peptides within each V-J. Welch's t-statistics and random forest reduced 500 to 550 V-J features to 13, which were used in a naive Bayes classifier (R e1071). Sample size was not statistically predetermined, and investigators were not blinded to group allocation. The paper reports TCR Vbeta CDR3 sequencing of some 140 peripheral blood samples: around 45 ophthalmopathy, under 80 hyperthyroidism and around 17 progressor patients.

The chain is assembled from TRBV6-5 and TRBJ2-4; the central 7 bases match TRBD1. The receptor's source is a woman aged 18-29 years with Graves disease. Donor details come from another sample of the same person, matched by shared clones. The sample in question was peripheral blood mononuclear cells (PBMCs), obtained at new diagnosis, from a patient treated with antithyroid drugs. The base sequence is TGTGCCAGCAGTTCAGGACAGGTTAACATTCAGTACTTC. Its protein product is CASSSGQVNIQYF.